This T cell receptor (beta chain) was captured by sequencing in a study of blood T cell repertoires in COVID-19. Whole-study context: The study drew acute and convalescent COVID-19 samples from the United States, Italy and Spain. PBMCs, B-cell-depleted T cells, or T cells were the source of the cDNA or gDNA that made up the material.

Original processing notes: Amplification from reference gene primers served as the basis for estimated nucleated cell counts. TCRdb's copy holds only in-frame clones and misses some; the assay was immunoSEQ multiplex PCR. That table gives V, J and clone size, and the DNA gave D and trimming. The data show about 280,000 clones, around 87% seen once. Germline assignment: CDR1 SGHAT and CDR2 FQNNGV. CDR3 size: 15 residues. J gave up 0 bases and V 5 bases, and 2 bases lay outside the gene matches. The sequence came from a woman in her fifties or sixties who had recovered from COVID-19. The chain has TRBV11-2 and TRBJ2-2, with 8 bases matching TRBD2. What was sequenced was peripheral blood. CDR3 in DNA: TGTGCCAGCAGCCGTAGCGGGACGAACACCGGGGAGCTGTTTTTT. Its translation: CASSRSGTNTGELFF.